One T cell receptor beta chain is described in this entry. As yet, its antigen is unknown. Sequencing used immunoSEQ multiplex PCR; TCRdb keeps in-frame clones, though not all of them. The sample holds approximately 52,000 clones, approximately 86% seen once. CDR1 and CDR2 from the germline V gene are MGHRA and YSYEKL. Deletions cut 3 bases from V and 3 bases from J, with 9 bases between. The CDR3 totals 13 residues. The data originate from a study of OX40 agonist ivuxolimab in advanced cancers. Blood samples were obtained at baseline, cycle 4 day 1, and cycle 7 day 1. Study-wide results and limits: Low normalized clonal expansion also occurred in some nonresponding patients. CD8+ T cells averaged more expanded clones than CD4+.

The receptor was isolated from an adult with an advanced solid tumor such as melanoma, head and neck, liver or kidney cancer. This sample comprised CD4+ or CD8+ T cells sorted from blood, obtained in a trial of the OX40 agonist ivuxolimab. The rearrangement uses TRBV4-1 and TRBJ2-7; D remains ambiguous. Here the CDR3 reads CASSQNVYYEQYF. In DNA, the CDR3 is TGCGCCAGCAGCCAGAATGTGTACTACGAGCAGTACTTC.